The clone carrying this TCR beta chain is labeled medium-sized (0.01 to 0.1%). The antigen remains unidentified. The data derive from a study of immune heterogeneity within non-small cell lung tumors. CDR3 of TCR beta was amplified by multiplex PCR that used 32 V and 13 J primers. MiXCR was run by TCRdb on the multiplex PCR reads, yielding one entry per CDR3 protein. This table holds approximately 2,500 distinct CDR3 sequences, 51% found once. Bulk tumor gDNA, roughly 600 ng per sample, served as the TCR template. Far-apart biopsies, several per primary tumor, were taken during surgery. Samples came from untreated patients having curative surgery for newly diagnosed non-small cell lung cancer. Study conclusions and caveats: Identical dominant CDR3 beta clonotypes were found repeatedly across the tumor sites of a single patient, and these appeared alongside high-frequency clones that were unique to particular tumor locations.

Germline V lookup: CDR1 LGHDT, CDR2 YNNKEL (reference sequence). This CDR3 region has 14 residues. With V trimmed by 4 bases and J by 3 bases, 5 bases remained unmatched. This TCR came from a man over 45 with non-small cell lung cancer. V is TRBV3-1 and J is TRBJ1-1; 7 nucleotides agree with TRBD1. The sequenced material came from lung tumor tissue. CDR3 sequence reads: CASSPAGGDTEAFF. CDR3 coding DNA: TGTGCCAGCAGCCCGGCAGGGGGGGACACTGAAGCTTTCTTT.